The clone carrying this T cell receptor beta chain was picked up a small number of times. TCRdb recomputed calls from the multiplex PCR reads with MiXCR, one row per CDR3 protein. This table has roughly 70,000 distinct CDR3 sequences, less than 50% appearing once. The CDR3 totals 15 residues. V lost 6 bases, J lost 0 bases, and 12 bases lay in between. From germline, CDR1 is MNHNS and CDR2 SASEGT. The source of the sample is a study of breast tumors, draining lymph nodes, adjacent tissues. This receptor was identified in a female donor with breast cancer. Some clones in this sample may be carry-over from other donors' samples. Material for sequencing was breast tumor tissue. This chain connects TRBV6-1 to TRBJ1-5, with D perhaps TRBD1 (6 bases). The CDR3 reads CASRVSGDSNQPQHF. CDR3 nucleotide sequence: TGTGCCAGCAGAGTTTCAGGGGATAGCAATCAGCCCCAGCATTTT.